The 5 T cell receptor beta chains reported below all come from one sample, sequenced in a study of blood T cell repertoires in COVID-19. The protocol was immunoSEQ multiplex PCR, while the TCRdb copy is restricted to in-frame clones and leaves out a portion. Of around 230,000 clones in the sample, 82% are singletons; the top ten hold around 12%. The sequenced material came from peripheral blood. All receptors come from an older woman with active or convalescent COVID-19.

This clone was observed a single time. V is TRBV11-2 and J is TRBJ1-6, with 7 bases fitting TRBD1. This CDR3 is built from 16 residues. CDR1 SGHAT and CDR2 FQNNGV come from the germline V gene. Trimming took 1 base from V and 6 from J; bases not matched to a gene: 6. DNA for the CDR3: TGTGCCAGCAGCTTAGGAGGGGGCAGGAGTAATTCACCCCTCCACTTT. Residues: CASSLGGGRSNSPLHF.

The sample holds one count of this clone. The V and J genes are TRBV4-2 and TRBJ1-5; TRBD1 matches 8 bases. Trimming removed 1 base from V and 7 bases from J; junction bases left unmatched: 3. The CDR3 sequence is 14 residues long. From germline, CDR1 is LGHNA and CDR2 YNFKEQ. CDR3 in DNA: TGTGCCAGCAGCCAAGGGTACAGGGGGCAGCCCCAGCATTTT. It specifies CASSQGYRGQPQHF.

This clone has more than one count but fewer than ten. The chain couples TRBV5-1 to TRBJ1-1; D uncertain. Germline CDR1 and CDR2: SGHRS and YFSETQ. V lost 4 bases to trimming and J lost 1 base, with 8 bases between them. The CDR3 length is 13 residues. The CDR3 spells CASSPWPNTEAFF. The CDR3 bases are TGCGCCAGCAGCCCTTGGCCGAACACTGAAGCTTTCTTT.

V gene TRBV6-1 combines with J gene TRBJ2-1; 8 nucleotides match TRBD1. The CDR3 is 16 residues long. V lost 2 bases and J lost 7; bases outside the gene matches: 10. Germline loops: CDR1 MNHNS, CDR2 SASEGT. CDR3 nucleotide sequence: TGTGCCAGCAGTGAACAGTGGACAGGGTTTAGGAATGAGCAGTTCTTC. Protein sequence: CASSEQWTGFRNEQFF.

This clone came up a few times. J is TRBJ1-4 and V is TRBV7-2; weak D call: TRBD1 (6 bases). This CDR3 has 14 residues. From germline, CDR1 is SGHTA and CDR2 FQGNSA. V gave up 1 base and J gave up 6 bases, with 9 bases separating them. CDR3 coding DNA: TGTGCCAGCAGCTTAGGGGGGGGCGATGAAAAACTGTTTTTT. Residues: CASSLGGGDEKLFF.